The next 17 T cell receptor beta chains were all read from a single sample in a study of T cells in Graves' hyperthyroidism and ophthalmopathy. Amplified TCR beta CDR3 regions came from RNA transcripts. A first-round RT-PCR of the TCR CDR3 used the HTBI primer set. TCRdb independently ran MiXCR on the multiplex PCR reads; one entry per CDR3 protein. The table includes 450,000 to 700,000 distinct CDR3 sequences, around 46% detected once. The specimen sequenced was peripheral blood or thyroid tissue (not recorded which). These receptors were collected from an adult woman with Graves' disease, either hyperthyroidism or ophthalmopathy (not recorded which).

This clonotype has just a few counts. The V and J genes are TRBV28 and TRBJ2-7; 8 nucleotides agree with TRBD2. The CDR3 covers 14 residues. The J segment lost 4 bases and the V segment lost 6 bases, leaving 8 bases of the junction unmatched. The germline gives CDR1 MDHEN, CDR2 SYDVKM. The CDR3, as DNA: TGTGCCAGCAGCAAGAGCGGGAGCCTATACGAGCAGTACTTC. Translated: CASSKSGSLYEQYF.

The table lists this clonotype with many counts. The J gene is TRBJ1-3, the V gene TRBV2; D is unclear. CDR3 length equals 14 residues. Per germline, CDR1 SNHLY and CDR2 FYNNEI. V was clipped by 8 bases and J by 0 bases, with 11 bases between them. The DNA for the CDR3 is TGTGCCAGCTCTTTGGTTCTCTCTGGAAACACCATATATTTT. Translating it yields CASSLVLSGNTIYF.

This clonotype was observed once. The chain is built from TRBV7-9 and TRBJ2-7; 15 positions agree with TRBD2. The CDR3 is made up of 20 amino acids. V gave up 3 bases and J gave up 5 bases; unmatched junction bases: 17. In germline, CDR1 is SEHNR, CDR2 FQNEAQ (reference sequence). The CDR3 DNA reads as TGTGCCAGCAGCTTGGGGGCCGGAGACGGACTAGCGGGAGGGCCGGACGAGCAGTACTTC. This encodes CASSLGAGDGLAGGPDEQYF.

The chain has TRBV25-1 and TRBJ2-2; no reliable D call. Germline-derived CDR1 and CDR2 are MGHDK and SYGVNS. The CDR3 length is 14 residues. Trimming stripped 7 bases from V and 2 bases from J, with 11 bases between. CDR3 nucleotides: TGTGCCAGCACCGGAAGCCTAAACACCGGGGAGCTGTTTTTT. Translated, it gives CASTGSLNTGELFF. The full variable domain, completed using reference TRBV25-1 and TRBJ2-2, is EADIYQTPRYLVIGTGKKITLECSQTMGHDKMYWYQQDPGMELHLIHYSYGVNSTEKGDLSSESTVSRIRTEHFPLTLESARPSHTSQYLCASTGSLNTGELFFGEGSRLTVL.

The genes are TRBV7-2 and TRBJ2-5; D might be TRBD2 (6 bases). Germline V gives CDR1 SGHTA, CDR2 FQGNSA. This CDR3 contains 14 residues. V dropped 7 bases and J dropped 3 bases, with 15 bases sitting between them. The CDR3 loop is CASNGVAEKETQYF. CDR3 DNA: TGTGCCAGCAACGGGGTAGCGGAAAAAGAGACCCAGTACTTC.

This chain links TRBV6-5 with TRBJ1-4; no clear D gene. V was pared by 7 bases and J by 4 bases, with 19 bases between. Germline CDR1 reads MNHEY; CDR2 reads SVGAGI. This CDR3 spans 16 amino acids. The CDR3 sequence: CASTQEAGSLNEKLFF. The CDR3 coding sequence is TGTGCCAGCACCCAGGAGGCGGGCAGCCTTAATGAAAAACTGTTTTTT.

About this clonotype itself: The final CDR3 position lacks the conserved phenylalanine or tryptophan, pointing to a likely read error. No DNA is shown, since the ends of the CDR3 on it are uncertain; the CDR3 is the one TCRdb lists. This sequence joins TRBV2 and TRBJ2-5. From germline, CDR1 is SNHLY and CDR2 FYNNEI. The CDR3 is made up of 10 amino acids, end residues included. The CDR3 region is CASSGGTVNS.

In its sample, this clonotype was seen many times. The chain joins TRBV7-9 to TRBJ2-2, with 11 nucleotides matching TRBD2. CDR3 length: 17 residues. Per the germline V gene, CDR1 is SEHNR and CDR2 is FQNEAQ (reference sequence). Trimming at V came to 5 bases and at J to 3 bases, leaving 8 bases not matched to a gene. CDR3 nucleotides: TGTGCCAGCAGCGCTCCACTAGCGGGAGTGTACACCGGGGAGCTGTTTTTT. Translation gives CASSAPLAGVYTGELFF.

In regard to this clonotype: The DNA is omitted, as the CDR3 cannot be located on it reliably, and the CDR3 follows TCRdb's listing. CDR3 protein: CACSARDKLGRDSTSYGYTF. This rearrangement joins TRBV25-1 to TRBJ1-2. Germline CDR1 is MGHDK and CDR2 is SYGVNS. The length of the CDR3 is 20 amino acids, counting both ends.

CDR3 nucleotides: TGTGCCATCAGTCGGAAGTCGGGCCAAGAGACCCAGCATTTT. The encoded protein is CAISRKSGQETQHF. The chain uses TRBV10-3 and TRBJ1-5; D unclear. Trimming took off 5 bases at V and 11 bases at J, with 19 bases between the two ends. The CDR3 has 14 amino acids. Germline-derived CDR1 and CDR2 are ENHRY and SYGVKD.

V and J are TRBV7-2 and TRBJ2-1; no firm D call. The germline V gene has CDR1 SGHTA and CDR2 FQGNSA. Trimming pared 2 bases from V and 3 bases from J, leaving 5 bases between. This CDR3 has 13 amino acids. CDR3 amino acids: CASSLYSYNEQFF. CDR3 nucleotides: TGTGCCAGCAGCTTATATAGCTACAATGAGCAGTTCTTC.

This chain links TRBV5-1 with TRBJ1-1; TRBD1 is a possible D gene (5 bases). Germline V gives CDR1 SGHRS, CDR2 YFSETQ. The CDR3 has 13 amino acids. The V and J ends lost 4 bases and 1 base respectively, with 8 bases between them. CDR3 coding DNA: TGCGCCAGCAGCCAACAGGAGAACACTGAAGCTTTCTTT. It is translated as CASSQQENTEAFF.

In its sample, this clonotype was seen many times. The chain combines TRBV7-8 with TRBJ1-5, with 7 bases matching TRBD1. The CDR3 is 14 amino acids. V trimming: 5 bases; J trimming: 2 bases; junction bases outside the gene matches: 3. Germline CDR1 is SGHVS and CDR2 is FQNEAQ. This CDR3 is CASSPGQGNQPQHF. The DNA for the CDR3 is TGTGCCAGCAGCCCTGGACAGGGCAATCAGCCCCAGCATTTT. The full variable domain, in which reference TRBV7-8 and TRBJ1-5 provide the parts outside the CDR3, is GAGVSQSPRYKVAKRGQDVALRCDPISGHVSLFWYQQALGQGPEFLTYFQNEAQLDKSGLPSDRFFAERPEGSVSTLKIQRTQQEDSAVYLCASSPGQGNQPQHFGDGTRLSIL.

V is TRBV29-1 and J is TRBJ2-2, with D uncertain. Trimming shortened V by 5 bases and J by 6 bases, and 7 bases separated the two germline ends. CDR1 and CDR2 (germline): SQVTM, ANQGSEA. The CDR3 extends over 11 amino acids. In DNA, the CDR3 is TGCAGCGTTCCCTCCCCCGGGGAGCTGTTTTTT. This sequence encodes CSVPSPGELFF.

This clonotype was counted only a few times. The V and J genes are TRBV24-1 and TRBJ2-5; TRBD2 is a possible D gene (5 bases). The length of the CDR3 is 14 residues. Germline-derived CDR1 and CDR2 are KGHDR and SFDVKD. V shed 3 bases and J shed 2 bases, with 9 bases lying between them. The CDR3 region is CATSDPRTQETQYF. DNA for the CDR3: TGTGCCACCAGTGATCCGAGGACTCAAGAGACCCAGTACTTC.

Ten or more counts support this clonotype. The V call is TRBV7-8, the J call TRBJ1-5; D is perhaps TRBD1 (5 bases). The CDR3 extends over 14 amino acids. Germline V gene lookup returns CDR1 SGHVS and CDR2 FQNEAQ. V lost 4 bases and J 6 bases, leaving 13 bases between the germline ends. CDR3 coding DNA: TGTGCCAGCAGCTGGGGGGATTTGACTCAGCCCCAGCATTTT. Its translation is CASSWGDLTQPQHF.

This clonotype occurred many times. V gene TRBV9 combines with J gene TRBJ1-6, with no clear D. V lost 0 bases to trimming and J lost 17 bases, with 12 bases between them. The germline V gene has CDR1 SGDLS and CDR2 YYNGEE. There are 12 residues in the CDR3. The CDR3 spells CASSVDGIDIHF. The DNA for the CDR3 is TGTGCCAGCAGCGTAGATGGGATTGACATCCACTTT.